These T cell receptor beta chains were read from a single sample in a study of T cells in Graves' hyperthyroidism and ophthalmopathy. TCRdb recomputed calls from the multiplex PCR reads with MiXCR, one row per CDR3 protein. This table holds around 300,000 distinct CDR3 sequences, roughly 14% found once. The specimen sequenced was blood. These receptors were collected from a woman aged 30 to 39 with Graves' hyperthyroidism. The CDR3 runs from the conserved cysteine through the conserved F or W. Each record gives: CDR3 DNA, CDR3 protein, clone size, CDR3 length, V gene, D gene, J gene. A D gene is named only where the DNA matches it firmly. Size values are once, few and many counts, or a class for expanded clones, and some rows have none.

DNA: TGTGCCACCAGCTCTAGGACAGGGAGAGAGACCCAGTACTTC; CDR3: CATSSRTGRETQYF; size: few; length: 14; V: TRBV15; D: TRBD1; J: TRBJ2-5
DNA: TGTGCCAGCAGCCAACAGGGTTTTCCAGATACGCAGTATTTT; CDR3: CASSQQGFPDTQYF; size: many; length: 14; V: TRBV11-2; D: .; J: TRBJ2-3
DNA: TGTGCCAGCAGCCAACCCAGCAGCCAAGAGACCCAGTACTTC; CDR3: CASSQPSSQETQYF; size: .; length: 14; V: TRBV3-1; D: .; J: TRBJ2-5
DNA: TGTGCCAGCAGAGACGTGGGTAACTATGGCTACACCTTC; CDR3: CASRDVGNYGYTF; size: .; length: 13; V: TRBV9; D: .; J: TRBJ1-2
DNA: TGTGCCAGCAGCGTAGCCGGGACTGGGTACGAGCAGTACTTC; CDR3: CASSVAGTGYEQYF; size: .; length: 14; V: TRBV9; D: .; J: TRBJ2-7
DNA: TGTGCCAGCAGCCACGGGGGGCCCGCAACTAATGAAAAACTGTTTTTT; CDR3: CASSHGGPATNEKLFF; size: few; length: 16; V: TRBV7-9; D: .; J: TRBJ1-4
DNA: TGTGCCAGCAGCCGAACCAGGGGGGGCATGAACACTGAAGCTTTCTTT; CDR3: CASSRTRGGMNTEAFF; size: .; length: 16; V: TRBV11-2; D: TRBD1; J: TRBJ1-1
DNA: TGTGCCAGCAGCGTAGAACCGCCGGGAAGCTACACCTTC; CDR3: CASSVEPPGSYTF; size: few; length: 13; V: TRBV9; D: .; J: TRBJ1-2
DNA: TGTGCCAGCAGCAACAGGGCGTTCACCGGGGAGCTGTTTTTT; CDR3: CASSNRAFTGELFF; size: .; length: 14; V: TRBV6-1; D: .; J: TRBJ2-2
DNA: TGTGCCAGCAGCCAGAGGACAGGGGGCGCGAATGGCTACACCTTC; CDR3: CASSQRTGGANGYTF; size: .; length: 15; V: TRBV3-1; D: TRBD1; J: TRBJ1-2
DNA: TGTGCCAGCAGCGTAGGGGGACAGGGGACGTATGGCTACACCTTC; CDR3: CASSVGGQGTYGYTF; size: many; length: 15; V: TRBV9; D: TRBD1; J: TRBJ1-2
DNA: TGTGCCATCAGCGTACAGGGATCTAGCACAGATACGCAGTATTTT; CDR3: CAISVQGSSTDTQYF; size: many; length: 15; V: TRBV10-3; D: .; J: TRBJ2-3
DNA: TGTGCCAGCGGGACTCAGGCTGAAGGGGAGCTGTTTTTT; CDR3: CASGTQAEGELFF; size: many; length: 13; V: TRBV28; D: .; J: TRBJ2-2
DNA: TGTGCCAGCAGCACCGGGACTAGCGGGTCCAATGAGCAGTTCTTC; CDR3: CASSTGTSGSNEQFF; size: many; length: 15; V: TRBV11-2; D: TRBD2; J: TRBJ2-1
DNA: TGCGCCAGCGCGCTGGGGGACAGGGTAGCGCCCCACGAGCAGTACTTC; CDR3: CASALGDRVAPHEQYF; size: .; length: 16; V: TRBV5-1; D: TRBD1; J: TRBJ2-7
DNA: TGTGCCAGCAGTCTCGACGGGCAGTTCAATCAGCCCCAGCATTTT; CDR3: CASSLDGQFNQPQHF; size: few; length: 15; V: TRBV5-8; D: .; J: TRBJ1-5
DNA: TGTGCCATCAGTGCTATAGAGGGGAACACTGAAGCTTTCTTT; CDR3: CAISAIEGNTEAFF; size: many; length: 14; V: TRBV10-3; D: .; J: TRBJ1-1
DNA: TGTGCCAGCAGCCCCCCCCAGGGCTACACCGGGGAGCTGTTTTTT; CDR3: CASSPPQGYTGELFF; size: many; length: 15; V: TRBV28; D: .; J: TRBJ2-2
DNA: TGTGCCAGCAGCTATTCCGGGGGTCAGCCCCAGCATTTT; CDR3: CASSYSGGQPQHF; size: many; length: 13; V: TRBV7-8; D: .; J: TRBJ1-5
DNA: TGTGCCAGCAGTTTATTTAGCGGGAGGGCCACTAAAGGCGGGGAGCTGTTTTTT; CDR3: CASSLFSGRATKGGELFF; size: .; length: 18; V: TRBV28; D: TRBD2; J: TRBJ2-2
DNA: TGCAGTGCTAGAGATTGGGCGGCAGGGGGCGCTTCTGGGGCCAACGTCCTGACTTTC; CDR3: CSARDWAAGGASGANVLTF; size: many; length: 19; V: TRBV20-1; D: TRBD1; J: TRBJ2-6
DNA: TGTGCCAGCACTACGGGAGGGGGCTACGGCTACACCTTC; CDR3: CASTTGGGYGYTF; size: few; length: 13; V: TRBV6-1; D: TRBD1; J: TRBJ1-2
DNA: TGTGCCAGCAAGCCAGACGATCAGCCCCAGCATTTT; CDR3: CASKPDDQPQHF; size: many; length: 12; V: TRBV2; D: .; J: TRBJ1-5
DNA: TGTGCCTCAAGCGGGAGCGTCCCAGATACGCAGTATTTT; CDR3: CASSGSVPDTQYF; size: many; length: 13; V: TRBV10-3; D: TRBD2; J: TRBJ2-3
DNA: TGCAGTGCTAGTAGGCAAAACACAGATACGCAGTATTTT; CDR3: CSASRQNTDTQYF; size: many; length: 13; V: TRBV20-1; D: .; J: TRBJ2-3
DNA: TGCAGTGCCTACACTCCGGGACTAGCGGGAGGGCTTACCGGGGAGCTGTTTTTT; CDR3: CSAYTPGLAGGLTGELFF; size: .; length: 18; V: TRBV20-1; D: TRBD2; J: TRBJ2-2
DNA: TGTGCCAGCAGCGGTCCGGGAGCCAAAAACATTCAGTACTTC; CDR3: CASSGPGAKNIQYF; size: .; length: 14; V: TRBV3-1; D: .; J: TRBJ2-4
DNA: TGTGCCAGCAGTTTATTTCCGTTTAGCTCCTACGAGCAGTACTTC; CDR3: CASSLFPFSSYEQYF; size: many; length: 15; V: TRBV27; D: .; J: TRBJ2-7
DNA: TGCAGTGGACAGAGAGACTACGAGCAGTACTTC; CDR3: CSGQRDYEQYF; size: many; length: 11; V: TRBV29-1; D: .; J: TRBJ2-7
DNA: TGTGCCAGCAGTCCGCCGAGTAGCGGCCCTGGGGAGCTGTTTTTT; CDR3: CASSPPSSGPGELFF; size: many; length: 15; V: TRBV12-3/TRBV12-4; D: .; J: TRBJ2-2
DNA: TGCAGTGCTACCCGGGGCACAGGACTAGCGGAGGAGACCCAGTACTTC; CDR3: CSATRGTGLAEETQYF; size: many; length: 16; V: TRBV20-1; D: TRBD2; J: TRBJ2-5
DNA: TGTGCCAGCAGTTTACTCGGGGCCGACAATGAGCAGTTCTTC; CDR3: CASSLLGADNEQFF; size: many; length: 14; V: TRBV28; D: .; J: TRBJ2-1
DNA: TGTGCCAGTAGTATCCAGACGAGGGGGCCCAACACTGAAGCTTTCTTT; CDR3: CASSIQTRGPNTEAFF; size: many; length: 16; V: TRBV19; D: TRBD1; J: TRBJ1-1